This TCR beta chain was sequenced during a study of multiple sclerosis patients with progressive multifocal leukoencephalopathy. The length of the CDR3 is 12 residues. In germline, CDR1 is SGHDN, CDR2 FVKESK. Trimming shortened V by 1 base and J by 13 bases, and 8 bases separated the two germline ends. The table came from immunoSEQ multiplex PCR; TCRdb's copy has only in-frame clones and leaves some out. The data show fewer than 40,000 clones, with 75% to 90% seen just once and about 1.5% held by the top ten. The time point was: before natalizumab initiation. The sequencing sample was made of PBMCs. The sequence was obtained from a human donor with multiple sclerosis. The chain joins TRBV14 to TRBJ2-6, with D hard to call. As DNA, the CDR3 is TGTGCCAGCAGCCAAGGTTCGAGGGTCCTGACTTTC. Its translation: CASSQGSRVLTF.